Following are 6 T cell receptor beta chains from one sample sequenced in a study of cytomegalovirus exposure and HLA in healthy donors. Vbeta (60) and Jbeta (13) primers were used in the PCR. Profiled with immunoSEQ multiplex PCR; TCRdb holds only in-frame clones, not every one. This sample has about 200,000 clones; approximately 70% occur once, and the top ten carry around 3%. The sample comprised PBMCs. The source is a man aged 35-49 years in good health and CMV-seropositive.

The chain uses TRBV28 and TRBJ1-2; 7 positions agree with TRBD1. Per the germline V gene, CDR1 is MDHEN and CDR2 is SYDVKM. V lost 7 bases and J lost 5; bases outside the gene matches: 4. The length of the CDR3 is 12 residues. The CDR3 reads CASTPTGYGYTF. For the CDR3, the DNA is TGTGCCAGCACCCCGACAGGGTATGGCTACACCTTC.

The chain carries TRBV5-6 and TRBJ2-3; D gene ambiguous. Germline CDR1 SGHDT, CDR2 YYEEEE. Trimming shortened V by 2 bases and J by 2 bases, and 9 bases separated the two germline ends. CDR3 length: 14 residues. CDR3 sequence reads: CASSFQASTDTQYF. CDR3 in DNA: TGTGCCAGCAGCTTCCAGGCTTCCACAGATACGCAGTATTTT.

This chain links TRBV5-6 with TRBJ2-7, with unresolved D. CDR1 and CDR2 from the germline V gene are SGHDT and YYEEEE. V dropped 6 bases and J dropped 3 bases, with 19 bases sitting between them. This CDR3 has 15 amino acids. The CDR3 loop is CASTLGRHRSYEQYF. Written as DNA, the CDR3 is TGTGCCAGCACTTTAGGTAGGCACAGAAGCTACGAGCAGTACTTC.

V is TRBV5-6 and J is TRBJ2-7, with a possible D match to TRBD2 (6 bases). Between the trimmed V and J ends, which lost 4 bases and 9 bases, there was a span of 26 bases. Germline CDR1 and CDR2: SGHDT and YYEEEE. This CDR3 is built from 16 residues. The CDR3 region is CASSQKGLINPQGQYF. The CDR3 bases are TGTGCCAGCAGCCAGAAGGGACTGATCAACCCCCAAGGGCAGTACTTC.

As concerns this clone: Other DNA sequences in this sample translate to the same CDR3. V is TRBV5-4 and J is TRBJ1-4; D unclear. The CDR3 has 13 residues. Trimming took off 0 bases at V and 8 bases at J, with 8 bases between the two ends. CDR1 and CDR2 from the germline V gene are SGHNT and YYREEE (reference sequence). The CDR3 nucleotides read TGTGCCAGCAGCTTGGCCTTAGAAGAAAAACTGTTTTTT. Its translation: CASSLALEEKLFF.

This sequence joins TRBV5-1 and TRBJ2-7, with TRBD2 matching over 7 bases. The germline V gene has CDR1 SGHRS and CDR2 YFSETQ. This CDR3 spans 13 amino acids. With V trimmed by 2 bases and J by 3 bases, 2 bases remained unmatched. CDR3 loop: CASSFSGGYEQYF. The CDR3 coding sequence is TGCGCCAGCAGCTTTTCGGGAGGCTACGAGCAGTACTTC.